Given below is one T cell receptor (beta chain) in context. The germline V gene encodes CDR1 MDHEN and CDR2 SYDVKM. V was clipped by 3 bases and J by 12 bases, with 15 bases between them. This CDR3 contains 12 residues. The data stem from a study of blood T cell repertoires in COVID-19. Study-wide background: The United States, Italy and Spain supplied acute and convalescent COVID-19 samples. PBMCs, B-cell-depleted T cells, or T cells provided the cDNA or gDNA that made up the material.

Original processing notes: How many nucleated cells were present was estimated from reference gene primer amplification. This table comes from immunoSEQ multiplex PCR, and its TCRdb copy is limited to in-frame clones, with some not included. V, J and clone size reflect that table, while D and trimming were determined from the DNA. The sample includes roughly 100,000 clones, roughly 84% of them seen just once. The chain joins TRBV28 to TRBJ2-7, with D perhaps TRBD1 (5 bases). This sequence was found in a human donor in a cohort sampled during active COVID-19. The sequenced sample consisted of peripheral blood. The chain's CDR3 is CASSLGGHPPYF. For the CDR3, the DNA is TGTGCCAGCAGTTTGGGTGGACACCCCCCGTACTTC.